One and the same sample provided the 13 T cell receptor beta chains below, sequenced in a study of spatial heterogeneity in lung cancer. Study results and limitations: The number of expanded tumor alpha and beta chains correlated with mutation number.

MiXCR, applied by TCRdb to the 5' RACE reads, yields one record per CDR3 protein. This table has 8,000 or so distinct CDR3 sequences, about an eighth appearing once. The time point: sample taken at primary tumor resection. No cognate antigen is known for these TCRs. The sample here was lung tumor tissue, taken at surgery. The receptors here all came from a male donor with early-stage non-small cell lung cancer.

This clonotype appeared many times. This beta chain turned up in a library designed for alpha chains; as an off-target read, its abundance says little. The V gene is TRBV29-1, the J gene TRBJ2-5; 9 nucleotides align to TRBD2. CDR3 length: 13 amino acids. Germline loops: CDR1 SQVTM, CDR2 ANQGSEA. V shed 6 bases and J 5 bases; nucleotides not matched to a gene: 7. The CDR3 spells CSVLSGRTETQYF. The CDR3 DNA is TGCAGCGTCCTTAGCGGGAGAACTGAGACCCAGTACTTC.

As for this clonotype: The size of this beta chain means little, since it is a stray read in a library made for alpha chains. The chain carries TRBV20-1 and TRBJ2-3; 9 bases match TRBD2. Germline V gives CDR1 DFQATT, CDR2 SNEGSKA (reference sequence). The CDR3 runs 15 residues. V shed 3 bases, J shed 3 bases, and the junction held 7 bases outside the gene matches. The CDR3 region is CSASHASGITDTQYF. The CDR3 DNA reads as TGCAGTGCTAGTCATGCTAGCGGGATAACAGATACGCAGTATTTT.

Of note for this clonotype: A library prepared for alpha chains yielded this beta chain as an off-target read; its size is of little meaning. The rearrangement joins TRBV14 to TRBJ2-3, with 8 positions matching TRBD2. The V gene end was trimmed by 0 bases and the J gene end by 10 bases; junction bases not matched to a gene: 9. Germline V gene lookup returns CDR1 SGHDN and CDR2 FVKESK. This CDR3 region has 15 residues. The CDR3 nucleotides read TGTGCCAGCAGCCAAGACCTCCCTTGGCGGGAGGCGCAGTATTTT. Translating gives CASSQDLPWREAQYF.

Comments on this clonotype: The library was prepared for alpha chains; this beta chain is a stray read, so its frequency means little. The chain is built from TRBV7-9 and TRBJ2-4; weak D call: TRBD2 (6 bases). The germline V gene has CDR1 SEHNR and CDR2 FQNEAQ (reference sequence). V was clipped by 2 bases and J by 14 bases, with 10 bases between them. The length of the CDR3 is 11 residues. CDR3 amino acids: CASSLQGLKYF. CDR3 DNA: TGTGCCAGCAGCTTACAGGGACTCAAGTACTTC.

This clonotype was found a few times. The germline gene is not matched at one end of the junction; a read error may be the cause. This beta chain is off target for a library built for alpha chains, so its abundance means little. This sequence joins TRBV6-6 and TRBJ2-1; TRBD2 is a possible D gene (6 bases). Germline V gene lookup returns CDR1 MNHNY and CDR2 SVGAGI (reference sequence). The CDR3 is 15 amino acids. Here the CDR3 DNA reads TGTGCCAGCAGTCCCGGAGTAGCGGACTACAATGGGCAGTTCTTC. It yields the protein CASSPGVADYNGQFF.

The table lists this clonotype with many counts. A library made for alpha chains picked up this beta chain off target, so its size means little. The chain links TRBV7-2 to TRBJ2-7; no clear D. The CDR3 totals 12 residues. V was cut by 2 bases and J by 4 bases, with 6 bases left in between. Germline values: CDR1 SGHTA, CDR2 FQGNSA. CDR3 nucleotides: TGTGCCAGCAGCTTAACGAGGTACGAGCAGTACTTC. This sequence encodes CASSLTRYEQYF.

In regard to this clonotype: This beta chain is an off-target read within a library intended for alpha chains, so its frequency means little. The V and J genes are TRBV20-1 and TRBJ2-1, with 11 bases identical to TRBD2. The J segment lost 2 bases and the V segment lost 5 bases, leaving 11 bases of the junction unmatched. CDR1 is DFQATT and CDR2 is SNEGSKA in the germline V gene (reference sequence). CDR3 length: 17 amino acids. The CDR3, as DNA: TGCAGTGCTTTGACTAGCGGGAACACCCTCCCCTACAATGAGCAGTTCTTC. The encoded protein is CSALTSGNTLPYNEQFF.

Ten or more counts support this clonotype. The junction differs from germline at one of its ends, possibly a read error. The library was designed around alpha chains, so this beta chain is a stray read whose abundance carries little weight. V is TRBV7-7 and J is TRBJ2-5; 7 bases are shared with TRBD1. This CDR3 is built from 13 residues. CDR1 is SSHAT, CDR2 FNYEAQ, per germline (reference sequence). CDR3 nucleotides: TGTGCTAGCAGCCTTACAGGGGCAAGGGCCCAGTACTTC. Its protein is CASSLTGARAQYF.

The sample holds many counts of this clonotype. This beta chain is an off-target read within a library intended for alpha chains, so its frequency means little. V usage is TRBV19 and J usage is TRBJ1-6, with D tentatively TRBD1 (6 bases). V dropped 3 bases and J dropped 8 bases, with 11 bases sitting between them. Germline assignment: CDR1 LNHDA and CDR2 SQIVND (reference sequence). The CDR3 contains 14 residues. For the CDR3, the DNA is TGTGCCAGTAGTATGGACAGCGGGGATTCACCCCTCCACTTT. The encoded protein is CASSMDSGDSPLHF.

This clonotype was seen ten or more times. The library was built for alpha chains, so this beta chain is an off-target read and its size means little. This rearrangement joins TRBV5-1 to TRBJ2-5; D is tentatively TRBD1 or TRBD2 (6 bases each). V lost 2 bases and J lost 5, with 13 bases in between. This CDR3 is 14 amino acids long. Germline V gene data show CDR1 as SGHRS and CDR2 as YFSETQ. Here the CDR3 reads CASSFLGGRETQYF. The CDR3 DNA is TGCGCCAGCAGCTTTTTGGGGGGCCGTGAGACCCAGTACTTC.

There are many counts of this clonotype. This beta chain came through as a stray read in a library set up for alpha chains, and its size says little. The chain recombines TRBV28 with TRBJ1-2; D ambiguous. The CDR3 is 9 residues long. CDR1 MDHEN and CDR2 SYDVKM come from the germline V gene. Trimming left V 8 bases short and J 5 bases short, with 3 bases between. The chain's CDR3 is CASGYGYTF. The CDR3 coding sequence is TGTGCCAGCGGGTATGGCTACACCTTC.

This clonotype was detected ten times or more. This beta chain is an unintended read in a library built for alpha chains; its size means little. This chain links TRBV28 with TRBJ2-2; 11 bases are a match to TRBD1. V was clipped by 4 bases and J by 2 bases; unmatched bases: 3. Germline loops: CDR1 MDHEN, CDR2 SYDVKM. The CDR3 is made up of 16 amino acids. The CDR3 reads CASSWWTGGNTGELFF. The CDR3 DNA reads TGTGCCAGCAGTTGGTGGACAGGGGGCAACACCGGGGAGCTGTTTTTT. The whole variable domain, remainder taken from reference TRBV28 and TRBJ2-2, is DVKVTQSSRYLVKRTGEKVFLECVQDMDHENMFWYRQDPGLGLRLIYFSYDVKMKEKGDIPEGYSVSREKKERFSLILESASTNQTSMYLCASSWWTGGNTGELFFGEGSRLTVL.

This clonotype was seen repeatedly, ten times or more. This beta chain lies outside the target of a library built for alpha chains; its clone size means little. The chain couples TRBV20-1 to TRBJ2-2; TRBD2 might be the D (6 bases). V was trimmed by 3 bases and J by 5 bases, leaving 16 bases between them. Germline V lookup: CDR1 DFQATT, CDR2 SNEGSKA (reference sequence). This CDR3 is built from 15 residues. CDR3 nucleotide sequence: TGCAGTGCTAGTGTTGGGCTAGCGAGAACCGGGGAGCTGTTTTTT. Translating gives CSASVGLARTGELFF.